These 29 T cell receptor beta chains were all obtained from the same sample, sequenced in a study of OX40 agonist ivuxolimab in advanced cancers. Profiled with immunoSEQ multiplex PCR; TCRdb holds only in-frame clones, not every one. Of around 92,000 clones listed, about 92% are singletons. The sequenced sample was CD4+ or CD8+ T cells sorted from blood, obtained in a trial of the OX40 agonist ivuxolimab. These receptors originate from an adult with an advanced solid tumor such as melanoma, head and neck, liver or kidney cancer.

The rearrangement joins TRBV11-3 to TRBJ1-2; no clear D. V gave up 5 bases and J gave up 8 bases, with 24 bases separating them. This CDR3 spans 16 amino acids. CDR1 is SGHNT and CDR2 is YENEEA in the germline V gene. The CDR3 DNA is TGTGCCAGCAGCCACAGTCCCGATCCGCGAAGAGGAGGCTACACCTTC. It translates to CASSHSPDPRRGGYTF.

The rearrangement uses TRBV15 and TRBJ2-5; TRBD2 aligns across 7 bases. Germline CDR1 and CDR2: LNHNV and YYDKDF (reference sequence). This CDR3 spans 16 amino acids. V dropped 0 bases and J dropped 5; count of bases not matched to a gene: 9. CDR3: CATSRDLKGRGETQYF. The DNA of the CDR3 is TGTGCCACCAGCAGAGATCTTAAGGGGCGGGGGGAGACCCAGTACTTC.

The J gene is TRBJ1-2, the V gene TRBV28, with TRBD1 matching over 9 bases. CDR3 length equals 14 residues. J lost 8 bases, V lost 6 bases, and 10 bases had no gene match. The germline V gene has CDR1 MDHEN and CDR2 SYDVKM. CDR3 loop: CASSGDRALLGYTF. CDR3 in DNA: TGTGCCAGCAGCGGGGACAGGGCGCTGTTGGGCTACACCTTC.

This clone was seen a single time. The chain uses TRBV28 and TRBJ1-2; possible D gene TRBD1, 5 bases. V lost 7 bases and J lost 2, with 23 bases in between. The CDR3 sequence is 17 residues long. Germline CDR1 and CDR2: MDHEN and SYDVKM. CDR3 DNA sequence: TGTGCCAGCACCGAAGGAGGTTCCAGGGCGATCAACTATGGCTACACCTTC. It translates to CASTEGGSRAINYGYTF.

The chain couples TRBV7-2 to TRBJ2-1; D gene unclear. Trimming removed 4 bases at V and 10 bases at J, with 11 bases between. CDR3 length: 12 amino acids. The germline V gene encodes CDR1 SGHTA and CDR2 FQGNSA. The CDR3 DNA reads as TGTGCCAGCAGCTCCACGACACGAGAGCAGTTCTTC. Translated, it gives CASSSTTREQFF. Together with reference TRBV7-2 and TRBJ2-1, the CDR3 gives the full variable domain: GAGVSQSPSNKVTEKGKDVELRCDPISGHTALYWYRQSLGQGLEFLIYFQGNSAPDKSGLPSDRFSAERTGGSVSTLTIQRTQQEDSAVYLCASSSTTREQFFGPGTRLTVL.

The chain employs TRBV7-2 and TRBJ2-3, with D possibly matching TRBD2 (6 bases). CDR3 length equals 14 residues. With 3 bases removed from V and 6 bases from J, the gap between germline ends came to 13 bases. Germline V gives CDR1 SGHTA, CDR2 FQGNSA. The CDR3 bases are TGTGCCAGCAGCTTCGGGACTTTGGGGGATACGCAGTATTTT. The encoded protein is CASSFGTLGDTQYF.

The chain employs TRBV19 and TRBJ1-2, with a weak D call TRBD1 (6 bases). Trimming removed 2 bases at V and 4 bases at J, with 17 bases between. Germline lookup yields CDR1 LNHDA and CDR2 SQIVND (reference sequence). CDR3 length: 16 amino acids. The CDR3: CASSISGGHRSYGYTF. For the CDR3, the DNA is TGTGCCAGTAGTATATCGGGGGGACATCGAAGCTATGGCTACACCTTC.

The chain couples TRBV4-3 to TRBJ2-1, with 15 bases matching TRBD2. With 3 bases clipped from V and 7 bases from J, the junction kept 1 base outside the gene matches. The V gene's germline CDR1 is LGHNA and CDR2 YSLEER. The CDR3 is made up of 15 amino acids. The CDR3: CASSQGLAGGNEQFF. CDR3 DNA: TGCGCCAGCAGCCAGGGACTAGCGGGGGGAAATGAGCAGTTCTTC.

The CDR3: CASSNSQGLQPQHF. Written as DNA, the CDR3 is TGTGCCAGTAGTAATTCACAGGGGCTTCAGCCCCAGCATTTT. This rearrangement joins TRBV19 to TRBJ1-5, with 7 bases matching TRBD1. CDR3 length: 14 amino acids. With V trimmed by 4 bases and J by 6 bases, 6 bases remained unmatched. From germline, CDR1 is LNHDA and CDR2 SQIVND (reference sequence).

This clone was picked up one time. CDR3 DNA: TGCAGCGTTCTCGGGACTCTCTGGTATGGCTACACCTTC. Translated, it gives CSVLGTLWYGYTF. The chain uses TRBV29-1 and TRBJ1-2, with D possibly matching TRBD1 (5 bases). There are 13 residues in the CDR3. Germline loops: CDR1 SQVTM, CDR2 ANQGSEA. The ends were cut back, 5 bases at V and 5 bases at J, with 15 bases in the middle.

This chain joins TRBV6-5 and TRBJ2-7; D not certain. V was clipped by 3 bases and J by 5 bases, with 8 bases between them. The CDR3 totals 12 residues. Per the germline V gene, CDR1 is MNHEY and CDR2 is SVGAGI. The CDR3 here is CASSYRRNEQYV. The CDR3 DNA reads as TGTGCCAGCAGTTATAGACGCAACGAGCAGTACGTC.

V and J are TRBV29-1 and TRBJ1-1; D is uncertain. The V gene's germline CDR1 is SQVTM and CDR2 ANQGSEA. The CDR3 length is 13 residues. Trimming shortened V by 7 bases and J by 1 base, and 13 bases separated the two germline ends. Here the CDR3 reads CSGLTVRNTEAFF. Here the CDR3 DNA reads TGCAGCGGATTAACAGTTCGGAACACTGAAGCTTTCTTT.

The V and J genes are TRBV25-1 and TRBJ1-6, with 10 nucleotides matching TRBD1. Germline V gene lookup returns CDR1 MGHDK and CDR2 SYGVNS. This CDR3 is built from 15 residues. With 4 bases clipped from V and 8 bases from J, the junction kept 5 bases outside the gene matches. CDR3 nucleotides: TGTGCCAGCAGTGTGGGACAGGGGTTTGATTCACCCCTCCACTTT. It encodes CASSVGQGFDSPLHF.

CDR3 nucleotides: TGTGCCAGCAGCCCCCCTGACCCCGGGGAGCTGTTTTTT. As protein: CASSPPDPGELFF. The gene calls are TRBV6-6 and TRBJ2-2; D not resolved. Germline values: CDR1 MNHNY, CDR2 SVGAGI (reference sequence). The CDR3 has 13 residues. The V end was cut by 6 bases, the J end by 6 bases, with 11 bases between.

V usage is TRBV11-2 and J usage is TRBJ2-1; TRBD2 agrees at 13 bases. The CDR3 has 17 amino acids. V lost 6 bases and J lost 0; bases outside the gene matches: 5. From germline, CDR1 is SGHAT and CDR2 FQNNGV. DNA of the CDR3: TGTGCCAGCAGGACTAGCGGGGGGCGTAGCTCCTACAATGAGCAGTTCTTC. Translation: CASRTSGGRSSYNEQFF. The whole variable domain, remainder taken from reference TRBV11-2 and TRBJ2-1, is EAGVAQSPRYKIIEKRQSVAFWCNPISGHATLYWYQQILGQGPKLLIQFQNNGVVDDSQLPKDRFSAERLKGVDSTLKIQPAKLEDSAVYLCASRTSGGRSSYNEQFFGPGTRLTVL.

The chain combines TRBV4-2 with TRBJ1-5, with D uncertain. V dropped 4 bases and J dropped 5 bases, with 9 bases sitting between them. Germline assignment: CDR1 LGHNA and CDR2 YNFKEQ. There are 13 residues in the CDR3. As DNA, the CDR3 is TGTGCCAGCAGCCCCCGCAATGATCAGCCCCAGCATTTT. Amino acids: CASSPRNDQPQHF.

The chain joins TRBV30 to TRBJ2-1, with 11 bases identical to TRBD2. V was pared by 6 bases and J by 4 bases, with 11 bases of the junction left unmatched. This CDR3 spans 16 amino acids. Germline V gives CDR1 GTSNPN, CDR2 SVGIG (reference sequence). The DNA for the CDR3 is TGTGCCTGCCTGGGGACTAGCGGACCCCGGTACAATGAGCAGTTCTTC. Amino acid sequence: CACLGTSGPRYNEQFF.

The V and J genes are TRBV6-5 and TRBJ1-2, with TRBD1 identical over 9 bases. CDR1 and CDR2 from the germline V gene are MNHEY and SVGAGI. The CDR3 runs 15 residues. Trimming removed 6 bases from V and 7 bases from J; junction bases left unmatched: 12. The CDR3 DNA reads as TGTGCCAGCAGAGCTACAGGGGGCGTAGGAATTGGCTACACCTTC. It translates to CASRATGGVGIGYTF.

V usage is TRBV15 and J usage is TRBJ2-7; D is perhaps TRBD2 (5 bases). V was cut by 1 base and J by 4 bases, with 14 bases left in between. CDR1 is LNHNV, CDR2 YYDKDF, per germline (reference sequence). The CDR3 runs to 15 residues. CDR3 region: CATSRVPGIRYEQYF. The CDR3 nucleotides are TGTGCCACCAGCAGAGTCCCGGGGATAAGATACGAGCAGTACTTC.

A single count supports this clone. V usage is TRBV6-1 and J usage is TRBJ1-1; 9 bases line up with TRBD1. Germline loops: CDR1 MNHNS, CDR2 SASEGT. V was pared by 6 bases and J by 4 bases, with 0 bases of the junction left unmatched. CDR3 length: 12 amino acids. Here the CDR3 DNA reads TGTGCCAGCAGGGACAGGGGCACTGAAGCTTTCTTT. Protein: CASRDRGTEAFF.

This chain joins TRBV4-1 and TRBJ2-3; TRBD1 matches at 11 bases. V dropped 4 bases and J dropped 5; count of bases not matched to a gene: 8. The CDR3 covers 16 residues. The V gene's germline CDR1 is MGHRA and CDR2 YSYEKL. CDR3 nucleotide sequence: TGCGCCAGCAGCCCTTATGGACAGGGGGCTGGAGATACGCAGTATTTT. Translated: CASSPYGQGAGDTQYF.

This chain joins TRBV5-4 and TRBJ2-2; D unresolved. CDR1 and CDR2 (germline): SGHNT, YYREEE (reference sequence). The CDR3 covers 12 residues. Trimming left V 3 bases short and J 3 bases short, with 3 bases between. The CDR3: CASSSDTGELFF. The DNA for the CDR3 is TGTGCCAGCAGCTCCGACACCGGGGAGCTGTTTTTT.

The chain carries TRBV28 and TRBJ2-5; the D gene is possibly TRBD2 (6 bases). Germline assignment: CDR1 MDHEN and CDR2 SYDVKM. V was trimmed by 3 bases and J by 6 bases, leaving 17 bases between them. This CDR3 has 15 residues. The CDR3 here is CASSLGGSGAQTQYF. CDR3 nucleotides: TGTGCCAGCAGTTTGGGGGGATCTGGTGCCCAGACCCAGTACTTC.

This chain uses TRBV28 with TRBJ2-5, with D tentatively TRBD1 (5 bases). Trimming took off 5 bases at V and 4 bases at J, with 17 bases between the two ends. Germline lookup yields CDR1 MDHEN and CDR2 SYDVKM. This CDR3 comprises 15 residues. This chain's CDR3 is CASSPWQGRGETQYF. The CDR3 DNA follows: TGTGCCAGCAGTCCCTGGCAGGGAAGGGGAGAGACCCAGTACTTC. The variable domain in full, completed from reference TRBV28 and TRBJ2-5, reads DVKVTQSSRYLVKRTGEKVFLECVQDMDHENMFWYRQDPGLGLRLIYFSYDVKMKEKGDIPEGYSVSREKKERFSLILESASTNQTSMYLCASSPWQGRGETQYFGPGTRLLVL.

This clone appeared a few times. The CDR3 sequence: CASSLADWVGGYTF. CDR3 bases: TGCGCCAGCAGCTTGGCCGATTGGGTCGGTGGCTACACCTTC. The chain is built from TRBV5-1 and TRBJ1-2; no clear D gene. This CDR3 spans 14 amino acids. Germline assignment: CDR1 SGHRS and CDR2 YFSETQ. Trimming removed 0 bases at V and 7 bases at J, with 13 bases between.

This chain uses TRBV4-1 with TRBJ2-5; no clear D gene. The germline gives CDR1 MGHRA, CDR2 YSYEKL. The V end lost 0 bases, the J end lost 5 bases, and 19 bases lay between the germline ends. This CDR3 has 17 amino acids. CDR3 DNA: TGCGCCAGCAGCCAAGATAATCGAGCAGGTTGGGTGGAGACCCAGTACTTC. Amino acids: CASSQDNRAGWVETQYF.

The chain carries TRBV5-4 and TRBJ2-1, with a possible D match to TRBD2 (5 bases). The germline V gene has CDR1 SGHNT and CDR2 YYREEE (reference sequence). The ends were cut back, 2 bases at V and 8 bases at J, with 11 bases in the middle. This CDR3 comprises 13 residues. CDR3 region: CASSFSAGDEQFF. CDR3 nucleotides: TGTGCCAGCAGCTTTTCTGCGGGCGATGAGCAGTTCTTC.

In this sample, this clone turned up once. A read error may account for a junction end that differs from germline. V is TRBV2 and J is TRBJ2-1; TRBD2 might be the D (7 bases). The germline CDR1 and CDR2 sequences are SNHLY and FYNNEI. CDR3 length equals 10 residues. CDR3 nucleotide sequence: TGTGCCAGCGATGGGGGGGCCCCAGTCTTC. Translation: CASDGGAPVF.

Only one count was recorded for this clone. The chain carries TRBV14 and TRBJ2-3; possibly TRBD2 for D (6 bases). The V end was cut by 3 bases, the J end by 6 bases, with 7 bases between. Germline lookup yields CDR1 SGHDN and CDR2 FVKESK. The CDR3 sequence is 12 residues long. DNA of the CDR3: TGTGCCAGCAGCCAGAGCGGGGATACGCAGTATTTT. Amino acid sequence: CASSQSGDTQYF.